What follows is one TCR beta chain and its context. This clonotype has just a few counts. The antigen it binds to is not known. One end of the junction varies from germline; a read error may be responsible. The cysteine opens and the phenylalanine closes a CDR3 of 13 amino acids. Only the CDR3 DNA is retained, 39 bases long and in frame from the first base. CDR1 and CDR2, per the germline V gene, are SGHTA and FQGNSA. Sequencer: Illumina HiSeq 1500. TCRdb reprocessed the public reads (quality trimming at Q25 with fastp, clone calling with MiXCR) and kept in-frame beta chains. Each CDR3 protein appears once, grouped with its most common genes and DNA. The sample profile shows a few hundred thousand distinct CDR3 sequences; around 40% of them were found once. The ten largest clonotypes hold around 48% of the sample. The intended sense of this specimen's treatment or condition label: in vitro stimulation with specific CMV peptide epitopes to enrich CMV-specific T cells.

This sample is drawn from a study of T cell repertoires in cytomegalovirus infection (dated by TCRdb to between 2018 and 2021). Notes on the research overall: The peptide stimulations were aimed at well-studied HLA-B-restricted epitopes as well as recently identified HLA-C-restricted CMV epitopes, whose presentation resists viral immunomodulation. The HLA type of each donor mattered for the analysis, because public TCR beta signatures pointed to carriage of CMV infection along with the matching HLA type.

Broad study findings and their caveats: The ex vivo response was dominated by HLA-C-restricted CMV-specific TCR beta clonotypes, which also provided the single most frequent clonotype in two of eight donors. In both this cohort and an independent roughly 350-donor cohort, the cumulative frequency of public TCR beta family members distinguished carriers of CMV infection plus the relevant HLA type.

The sequence was collected from a human donor in good health (CMV status not recorded). Some clones in this sample may be carry-over from other donors' samples. The source was cultured PBMCs, collected from culture after CMV antigen stimulation. The chain couples TRBV7-2 to TRBJ1-4; possibly the D gene is TRBD1, per 6 matching bases. The base sequence is TGTGCCAGCAGCAAAACATACAGGGAAGGGAAAGTCTTT. This sequence encodes CASSKTYREGKVF.